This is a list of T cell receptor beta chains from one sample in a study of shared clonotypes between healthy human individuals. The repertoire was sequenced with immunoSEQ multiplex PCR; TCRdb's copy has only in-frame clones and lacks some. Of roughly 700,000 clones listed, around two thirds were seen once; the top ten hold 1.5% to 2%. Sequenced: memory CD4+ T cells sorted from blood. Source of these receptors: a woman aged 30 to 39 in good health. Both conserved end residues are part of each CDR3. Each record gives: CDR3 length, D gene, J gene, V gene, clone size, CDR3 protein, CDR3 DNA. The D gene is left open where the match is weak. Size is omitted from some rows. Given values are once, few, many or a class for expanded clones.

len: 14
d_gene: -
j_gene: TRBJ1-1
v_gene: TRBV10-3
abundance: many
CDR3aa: CAISESAGGYEAFF
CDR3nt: TGTGCCATCAGTGAGTCGGCGGGGGGTTACGAAGCTTTCTTT

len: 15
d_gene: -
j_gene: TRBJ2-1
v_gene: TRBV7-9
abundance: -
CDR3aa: CASSLAAGPYNEQFF
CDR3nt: TGTGCCAGCAGCTTAGCGGCGGGACCGTACAATGAGCAGTTCTTC

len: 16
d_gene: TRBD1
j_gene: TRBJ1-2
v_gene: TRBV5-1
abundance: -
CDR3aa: CASSLVAGQGASGYTF
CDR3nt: TGCGCCAGCAGCTTGGTGGCGGGACAGGGGGCCTCTGGCTACACCTTC

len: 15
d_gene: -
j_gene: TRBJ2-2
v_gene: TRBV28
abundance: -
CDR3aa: CASNAGRRKTGELFF
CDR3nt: TGTGCCAGCAACGCGGGGAGAAGGAAAACCGGGGAGCTGTTTTTT

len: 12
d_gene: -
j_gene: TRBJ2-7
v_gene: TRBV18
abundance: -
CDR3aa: CASSGQSPEQYF
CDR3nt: TGTGCCAGCTCAGGACAATCTCCCGAGCAGTACTTC

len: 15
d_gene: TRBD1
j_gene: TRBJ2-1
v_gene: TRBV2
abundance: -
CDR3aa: CASSIRQGIYNEQFF
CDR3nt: TGTGCCAGCAGTATAAGACAGGGGATATACAATGAGCAGTTCTTC

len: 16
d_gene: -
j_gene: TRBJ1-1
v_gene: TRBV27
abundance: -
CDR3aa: CASSLSAAGGGTEAFF
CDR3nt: TGTGCCAGCAGTTTATCGGCGGCGGGGGGCGGCACTGAAGCTTTCTTT

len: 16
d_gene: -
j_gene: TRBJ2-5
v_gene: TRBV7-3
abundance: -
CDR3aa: CASSSPQVGAGETQYF
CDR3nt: TGTGCCAGCAGCTCGCCCCAAGTTGGTGCCGGGGAGACCCAGTACTTC

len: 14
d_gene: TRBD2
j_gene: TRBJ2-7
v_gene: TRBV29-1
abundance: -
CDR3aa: CSVRRLAESYEQYF
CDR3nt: TGCAGCGTTCGACGACTAGCGGAAAGTTACGAGCAGTACTTC

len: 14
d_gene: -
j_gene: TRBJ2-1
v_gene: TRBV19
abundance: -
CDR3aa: CASRSLSQSNEQFF
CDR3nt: TGTGCCAGTAGGTCCCTCTCCCAAAGCAATGAGCAGTTCTTC

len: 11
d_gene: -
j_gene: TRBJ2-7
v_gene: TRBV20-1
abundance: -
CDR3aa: CSARFSPEQYF
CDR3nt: TGCAGTGCTAGGTTCTCCCCCGAGCAGTACTTC

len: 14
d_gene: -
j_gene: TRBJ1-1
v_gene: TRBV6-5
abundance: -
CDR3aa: CASSRGFGNTEAFF
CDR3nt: TGTGCCAGCAGTCGGGGATTTGGGAACACTGAAGCTTTCTTT

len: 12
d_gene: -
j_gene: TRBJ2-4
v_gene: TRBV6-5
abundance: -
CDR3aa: CASRRGSGIQYF
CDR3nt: TGTGCCAGCAGAAGGGGGTCTGGGATTCAGTACTTC

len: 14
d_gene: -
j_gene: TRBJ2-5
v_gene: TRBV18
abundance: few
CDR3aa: CASSPLGVQETQYF
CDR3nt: TGTGCCAGCTCACCTCTCGGGGTACAAGAGACCCAGTACTTC

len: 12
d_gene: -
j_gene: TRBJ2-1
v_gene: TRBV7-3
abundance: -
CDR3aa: CASSPKGNEQFF
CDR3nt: TGTGCCAGCAGCCCCAAAGGCAATGAGCAGTTCTTC

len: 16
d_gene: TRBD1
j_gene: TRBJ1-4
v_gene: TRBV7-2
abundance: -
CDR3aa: CASSLVGTGSGEKLFF
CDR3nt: TGTGCCAGCAGCTTAGTCGGGACAGGGAGCGGTGAAAAACTGTTTTTT

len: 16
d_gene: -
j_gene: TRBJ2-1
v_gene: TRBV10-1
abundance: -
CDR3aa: CASSESLVQSYNEQFF
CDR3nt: TGCGCCAGCAGTGAGTCTTTAGTCCAGTCCTACAATGAGCAGTTCTTC

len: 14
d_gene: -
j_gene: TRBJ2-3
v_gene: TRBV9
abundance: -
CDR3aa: CASSVESGRDTQYF
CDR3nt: TGTGCCAGCAGCGTAGAGTCAGGAAGAGATACGCAGTATTTT

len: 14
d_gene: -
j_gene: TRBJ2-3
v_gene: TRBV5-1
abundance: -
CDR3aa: CASSPGGYTDTQYF
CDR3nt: TGCGCCAGCAGTCCGGGCGGCTACACAGATACGCAGTATTTT

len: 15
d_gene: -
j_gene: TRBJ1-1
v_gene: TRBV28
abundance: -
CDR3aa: CASSLSSGQSNEAFF
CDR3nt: TGTGCCAGCAGTTTGAGTTCGGGACAAAGTAATGAAGCTTTCTTT

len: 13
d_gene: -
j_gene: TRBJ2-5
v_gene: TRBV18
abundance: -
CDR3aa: CASSSGVQETQYF
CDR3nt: TGTGCCAGCTCATCAGGGGTCCAAGAGACCCAGTACTTC

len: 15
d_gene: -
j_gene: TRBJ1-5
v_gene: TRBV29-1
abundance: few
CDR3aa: CSVSVGGKGNQPQHF
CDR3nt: TGCAGCGTTTCTGTGGGGGGGAAGGGGAATCAGCCCCAGCATTTT

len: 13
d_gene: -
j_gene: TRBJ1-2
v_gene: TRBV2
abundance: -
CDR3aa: CASSERGARGYTF
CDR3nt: TGTGCCAGCAGTGAACGGGGGGCGCGCGGCTACACCTTC

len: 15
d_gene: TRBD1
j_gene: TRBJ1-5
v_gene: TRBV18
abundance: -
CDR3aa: CASSPREGGSQPQHF
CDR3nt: TGTGCCAGCTCACCACGGGAAGGGGGCAGTCAGCCCCAGCATTTT

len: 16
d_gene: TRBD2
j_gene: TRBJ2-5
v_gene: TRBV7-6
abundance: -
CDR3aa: CASSLAPPGGQETQYF
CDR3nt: TGTGCCAGCAGCTTAGCACCTCCGGGGGGGCAAGAGACCCAGTACTTC

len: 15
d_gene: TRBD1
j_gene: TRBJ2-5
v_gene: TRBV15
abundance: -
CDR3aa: CATSRSRDRALYQYF
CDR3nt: TGTGCCACCAGCAGATCCCGGGACAGGGCGCTCTACCAGTACTTC

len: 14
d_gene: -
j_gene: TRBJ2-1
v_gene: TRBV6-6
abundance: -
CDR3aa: CASSKRVQDHEQFF
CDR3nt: TGTGCCAGCAGCAAGCGGGTCCAGGATCATGAGCAGTTCTTC

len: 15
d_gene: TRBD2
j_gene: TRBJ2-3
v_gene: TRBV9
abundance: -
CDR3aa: CASSLSGGHTDTQYF
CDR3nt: TGTGCCAGCAGCCTGAGCGGGGGGCACACAGATACGCAGTATTTT

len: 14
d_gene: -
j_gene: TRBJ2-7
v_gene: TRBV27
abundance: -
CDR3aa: CASNLRQGLFEQYF
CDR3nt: TGTGCCAGCAATTTACGGCAGGGGCTATTTGAGCAGTACTTC

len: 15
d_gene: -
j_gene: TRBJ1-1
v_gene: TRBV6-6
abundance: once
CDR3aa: CASSYSRSEGTEAFF
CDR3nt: TGTGCCAGCAGTTACTCGAGATCGGAGGGGACTGAAGCTTTCTTT

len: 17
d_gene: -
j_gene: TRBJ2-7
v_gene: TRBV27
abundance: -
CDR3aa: CASSFRPPGSSIYEQYF
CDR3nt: TGTGCCAGCAGTTTTAGGCCCCCAGGGAGTTCCATCTACGAGCAGTACTTC

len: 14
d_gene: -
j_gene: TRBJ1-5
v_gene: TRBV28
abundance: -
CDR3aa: CASRDRAFNQPQHF
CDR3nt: TGTGCCAGCAGGGATAGGGCTTTCAATCAGCCCCAGCATTTT

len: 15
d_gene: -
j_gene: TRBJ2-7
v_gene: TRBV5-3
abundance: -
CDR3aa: CASSSTGVSSYEQYF
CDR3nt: TGTGCCAGCAGCTCCACCGGCGTTTCCTCCTACGAGCAGTACTTC

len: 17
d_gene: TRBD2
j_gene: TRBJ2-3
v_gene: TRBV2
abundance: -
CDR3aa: CASSEGLAGPSTDTQYF
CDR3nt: TGTGCCAGCAGTGAAGGACTAGCGGGCCCGAGCACAGATACGCAGTATTTT

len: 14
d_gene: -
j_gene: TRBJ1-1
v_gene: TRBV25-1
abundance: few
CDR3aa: CASSELGMNTEAFF
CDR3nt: TGTGCCAGCAGTGAATTGGGTATGAACACTGAAGCTTTCTTT

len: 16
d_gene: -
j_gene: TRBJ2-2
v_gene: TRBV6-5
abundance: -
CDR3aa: CASSYEWQGTTGELFF
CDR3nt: TGTGCCAGCAGTTACGAGTGGCAGGGGACCACCGGGGAGCTGTTTTTT

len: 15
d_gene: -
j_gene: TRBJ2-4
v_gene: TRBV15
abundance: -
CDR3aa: CATSRGGLAKNIQYF
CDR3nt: TGTGCCACCAGTAGGGGCGGATTAGCCAAAAACATTCAGTACTTC